The clone carrying this TCR beta chain was found a few times. Its antigen is undetermined. This record comes from a study of blood T cells in healthy people across ages. Overall study results and limits: When set beside aged donors, long-lived donors presented more naive CD4+ cells and higher diversity.

PCR was performed a second time for about 7 to 12 cycles using a sample-barcoded 5' primer and a J-beta primer mix. TCRdb reprocessed the 5' RACE reads with MiXCR, giving one entry per CDR3 protein. The table lists 720,000 or so distinct CDR3 sequences, about 43% of them singletons. The donors, healthy Caucasians from Russia, were aged about 6 to 95. V lost 6 bases, J lost 4 bases, and 2 bases stayed unmatched. This CDR3 spans 11 amino acids. CDR1 is SQVTM and CDR2 is ANQGSEA in the germline V gene. This chain links TRBV29-1 with TRBJ1-1; 7 bases align to TRBD1. The receptor's source is a man aged 80 or over in good health. Sequenced material: blood. The CDR3 DNA sequence: TGCAGCGTGCACAGGGGCACTGAAGCTTTCTTT. This encodes CSVHRGTEAFF.